Here is one T cell receptor (beta chain) with its context. The antigen remains undetermined. The sample comes from a study of CD8+CD57+ T cells in acquired aplastic anemia. On the study more broadly: Sorted CD4+ and CD8+ cells yielded about 2.9 ug of DNA on average. Study-level findings and limits: Between patients and controls, approximately 29 CD8+ CDR3 sequences were found in common.

TCR beta VDJ and CDR3 were profiled, and genomic DNA was the template. TCRdb reprocessed the reads via MiXCR and lists one record per CDR3 protein. The sample shows 95,000 to 120,000 distinct CDR3 sequences, roughly 51% of them seen only once. Trimming cost V 1 base and J 2 bases, with 5 bases left between them. Germline assignment: CDR1 SGHDN and CDR2 FVKESK. The CDR3 is 13 amino acids. The chain is built from TRBV14 and TRBJ1-2; D not resolved. The sequenced material came from sorted CD4+, CD8+, or CD8+CD57+ T cells (not recorded which) from PBMCs. The origin of this receptor is a human donor in good health, serving as a control. CDR3 in DNA: TGTGCCAGCAGCCAAGGGGGAAACTATGGCTACACCTTC. Translating it yields CASSQGGNYGYTF.